This T cell receptor (beta chain) was sequenced during a study of cytomegalovirus exposure and HLA in healthy donors. Study-wide context: Early on, a data release was issued that held 80 million or so unique TCRs from HLA-typed donors.

As for this clone: Antigen unknown.

Amplification used 60 Vbeta primers and 13 Jbeta primers. TCRdb keeps only in-frame clones here, not all; method: immunoSEQ multiplex PCR. The table has around 120,000 clones, 75% to 85% seen once. The CDR3 sequence is 15 residues long. CDR1 and CDR2 from the germline V gene are SGHNT and YYREEE (reference sequence). V was pared by 0 bases and J by 7 bases, with 16 bases between. Study outcomes and limitations: A later analysis showed TCR association rates differing by HLA locus, peaking at DRB1 and lowest at HLA-C. The sole available immune exposure information was CMV serostatus.

Donors counted as nominally healthy when sampled, yet unrecorded immune exposures were likely. The TCR originated in a woman in her forties in good health and CMV-seronegative. The sequenced sample consisted of PBMCs. The rearrangement joins TRBV5-4 to TRBJ1-1, with D perhaps matching TRBD1 (6 bases). As DNA, the CDR3 is TGTGCCAGCAGCTTGGCCATCGGGCAGGGGAGTGAAGCTTTCTTT. Translated: CASSLAIGQGSEAFF.